What follows is one T cell receptor (beta chain) and its context. This clone was seen once. Which antigen it targets is not known. It has no much larger one-base neighbor in the sample; base qualities were not kept. The receptor library was made with the immunoSEQ multiplex PCR assay. For most patients, genomic DNA was isolated with the Qiagen DNeasy Blood and Tissue Kit and shipped frozen to Adaptive Biotechnologies for TCR sequencing. For most patients, high-throughput TCR-beta CDR3 sequencing of genomic DNA was performed by Adaptive Biotechnologies. As for the authors' bioinformatics: TCR sequencing data for around 20 patients were retrieved from Adaptive's ImmunoSEQ software; three other patients were processed with MiXCR and VDJtools. CD4 versus CD8 sorting errors were corrected by removing sequences found in both subsets at a frequency ratio below 5:1. Because the origin of CDR3 nucleotide sequences shared between donor and recipient could not be assigned, those sequences were removed. To count as alloreactive, a clone needed at least 2-fold expansion over unstimulated cells and a minimum CFSE-low frequency of 0.002% (template counts) or 0.001% (read counts). A clone was considered mappable if detected in the sequenced pre-transplant spleen, lymph node, or MLR CFSE-low populations of the donor or recipient. The cumulative frequency of alloreactive clones was calculated as a percentage of all sequences, weighted by copy number. TCRdb mirrors the immuneACCESS table, restricted to in-frame sequences. Some clones are absent from its copies; in checked studies, under half trace to an unresolved V gene, and the reason for the others is unknown. D and trimming were read from the DNA, whereas the V and J calls and clone size are those reported in that table. Across this sample there are fewer than 95,000 clones, with less than 95% seen only once. The top ten hold around 0.36% of the sample.

The data stem from a study of graft-versus-host responses after intestinal transplantation (dated by TCRdb to the early 2020s). General notes on the study: The transplants that recipients got were multivisceral, liver-intestinal, or isolated intestinal. All recipients received anti-thymocyte globulin induction followed by maintenance tacrolimus and steroids for around 3 years. Graft-versus-host and host-versus-graft alloreactive T cell clones were tracked in the graft, circulation and bone marrow after intestinal transplantation using bulk TCR-beta CDR3 sequencing. Alloreactive clones were identified by sequencing pre-transplant mixed lymphocyte reaction products and comparing these products with unstimulated pre-transplant donor and recipient T cells. The cohort enrolled about two dozen intestinal transplant recipients, one of whom was a retransplant, and a few patients without pretransplant specimens were excluded. A peak of at least 4% donor T cells among recipient peripheral blood mononuclear cells was the definition used for donor T cell macrochimerism. Instead of going to the commercial service, samples from three later patients were sequenced in-house on an Illumina MiSeq and processed with MiXCR. Overall study results and their limits: In the allografts of patients with donor T cell macrochimerism, GvH to HvG T cell clonal ratios were high. The conclusions were limited by the relatively low number and heterogeneity of the intestinal transplant patients. GvH clones turned up in recipient bone marrow, with some appearing earlier in ileal mucosa or blood, a pattern consistent with an intestinal mucosal origin. Early after transplant, peak levels of circulating GvH clones were found to be associated with declines in HvG clones.

The sample's time point label, in plain terms: cells obtained before transplantation from donor or recipient. CD3+CD4+ and CD3+CD8+ populations were FACS-sorted from unstimulated pre-transplant donor and recipient cells taken from spleen or lymph nodes. Germline trimming: 4 bases from V, 2 bases from J; junction bases outside gene matches: 6. Reading the germline V gene gives CDR1 MNHEY and CDR2 SVGAGI. From the cysteine up to the phenylalanine, the CDR3 has a length of 15 residues. CDR3 DNA only is kept here, 45 bases in frame from base 1. The sequence joins TRBV6-5 to TRBJ2-3, with 7 middle bases fitting TRBD2. The source material was unstimulated CD8+ T cells sorted from spleen or lymph node cells, sampled before transplant. This clonotype was obtained from a human donor who was the organ donor for an intestinal transplant. The DNA sequence is as follows: TGTGCCAGCAGTTTACGGGGGGAGAACACAGATACGCAGTATTTT. It specifies CASSLRGENTDTQYF.